These T cell receptor beta chains were read from a single sample in a study of cytomegalovirus exposure and HLA in healthy donors. This table comes from immunoSEQ multiplex PCR, and its TCRdb copy is limited to in-frame clones, with some not included. The sample holds 130,000 to 150,000 clones, roughly nine tenths seen once. The sequencing input was PBMCs. These receptors originate from a woman between 18 and 29 years old in good health and CMV-seropositive. Both conserved end residues are part of each CDR3.

j_gene,v_gene,CDR3aa
TRBJ1-5,TRBV5-6,CASSRGISNQPQHF
TRBJ1-1,TRBV25-1,CASSEFWGETEAFF
TRBJ2-7,TRBV6-5,CASSRRGSGGARQYF
TRBJ1-6,TRBV6-1,CASSEGTGGYSPLHF
TRBJ2-7,TRBV6-1,CASSNRDTGREQYF
TRBJ1-2,TRBV5-6,CASRPSAGGAGYTF
TRBJ2-5,TRBV6-1,CASSQFGGFQETQYF
TRBJ1-2,TRBV27,CASSLSGNYGYTF
TRBJ2-3,TRBV27,CASSGLAGVEGTDTQYF
TRBJ1-1,TRBV2,CASSPGSYTEAFF
TRBJ1-2,TRBV5-4,CASRPLYRENYGYTF
TRBJ2-1,TRBV5-1,CASSLGLASYNEQFF
TRBJ1-4,TRBV5-4,CASSQQDRGTEKLFF
TRBJ2-3,TRBV7-2,CASSLVAGSYTDTQYF
TRBJ2-1,TRBV19,CASSTSEYNEQFF
TRBJ1-1,TRBV18,CASSPPRLENTEAFF
TRBJ2-1,TRBV7-6,CASSPHGQTSYNEQFF
TRBJ2-3,TRBV10-2,CASSVRGTDTQYF
TRBJ2-2,TRBV27,CASSLFGTGELFF
TRBJ1-2,TRBV9,CASSVATVMTDYGYTF
TRBJ2-1,TRBV2,CASRYGDEQFF
TRBJ1-2,TRBV5-4,CASSRQGSHGYTF
TRBJ1-2,TRBV9,CASSVGGGDYGYTF
TRBJ2-1,TRBV7-6,CASSRGIHNEQFF
TRBJ1-2,TRBV7-2,CASSDGDRALDGYTF
TRBJ1-5,TRBV28,CASSEQGGGLNQPQHF
TRBJ1-5,TRBV13,CASSLRPAGTYSNQPQHF
TRBJ1-5,TRBV19,CASSMATGPLNQPQHF
TRBJ1-4,TRBV28,CASSLGSREKLFF
TRBJ2-3,TRBV19,CASSWTGADTQYF
TRBJ2-3,TRBV12-1,CASSFAASRTDTQYF
TRBJ1-5,TRBV25-1,CASSRRQGNQPQHF
TRBJ2-1,TRBV7-9,CASPGERGVAEQFF
TRBJ2-7,TRBV7-3,CASSHDRTYERYF
TRBJ2-7,TRBV5-1,CASSLASGSSYEQYF
TRBJ2-5,TRBV5-6,CASSFAGFPQETQYF
TRBJ2-5,TRBV2,CASSEMIAGTETQYF
TRBJ1-1,TRBV6-6,CASSYSGGTEAFF
TRBJ1-2,TRBV6-5,CASSYSGDFYGYTF
TRBJ2-6,TRBV29-1,CSVSQGAQGANVLTF
TRBJ1-5,TRBV18,CASSSTGANQPQHF
TRBJ1-5,TRBV6-1,CASSVRGGHSNQPQHF
TRBJ1-2,TRBV27,CASSLFEGTGGYTF
TRBJ1-5,TRBV4-1,CASSQFTDRGNQPQHF
TRBJ2-7,TRBV5-1,CASSLAGYSGQYF
TRBJ1-1,TRBV27,CASSLAGSEAFF
TRBJ2-2,TRBV11-2,CASSPGTKNTGELFF
TRBJ1-1,TRBV6-5,CASSPGTRNTEAFF
TRBJ2-1,TRBV27,CASSLSVAEGLDNEQFF
TRBJ2-3,TRBV11-2,CASSLEAGADTQYF
TRBJ2-1,TRBV28,CASRRTGYYNEQFF
TRBJ2-1,TRBV20-1,CSVRAYNEQFF